The entry that follows covers one TCR beta chain sequence. Its antigen remains unknown. Clones were read by immunoSEQ multiplex PCR, and TCRdb kept only the in-frame ones, dropping some. The data hold about 59,000 clones, with just under 85% observed a single time. The CDR3 is 15 residues long. Trimming cost V 4 bases and J 4 bases; bases outside gene matches: 6. CDR1 and CDR2 (germline): SGHKS, YYEKEE (reference sequence). The source of the sample is a study of radiotherapy plus CTLA-4 blockade in lung cancer. About the study: Among enrolled patients, 15% to 20% responded and roughly 28% achieved disease control.

Study-wide points: TCR clones originating in tumors grew in number in blood after radiotherapy plus ipilimumab. Reported findings show early blood T cell clone dynamics, with interferon-beta, best predicted response.

Ipilimumab-mediated CTLA-4 blockade plus focal radiation was given to patients having chemo-refractory metastatic non-small-cell lung cancer. The genes are TRBV5-5 and TRBJ2-5; 11 bases line up with TRBD2. The TCR sequence derives from a human donor with non-small cell lung cancer whose response to radiotherapy plus ipilimumab could not be evaluated. Sequencing was performed on peripheral blood, taken from a patient treated with radiotherapy plus ipilimumab. CDR3 region: CASSTLAGGGETQYF. Here the CDR3 DNA reads TGTGCCAGCAGCACCTTAGCGGGAGGGGGAGAGACCCAGTACTTC.